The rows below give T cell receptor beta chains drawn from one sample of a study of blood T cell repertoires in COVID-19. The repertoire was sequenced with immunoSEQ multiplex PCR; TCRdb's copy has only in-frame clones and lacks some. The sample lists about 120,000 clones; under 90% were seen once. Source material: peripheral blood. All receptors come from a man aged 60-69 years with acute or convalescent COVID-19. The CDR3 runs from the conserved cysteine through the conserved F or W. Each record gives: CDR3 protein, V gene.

cdr3_aa: CAAGPFRQDTQYF
v_call: TRBV27

cdr3_aa: CASSMAQGNSPLHF
v_call: TRBV19

cdr3_aa: CASSLDRSRTGELFF
v_call: TRBV4-3

cdr3_aa: CASSAPGTGGYGYTF
v_call: TRBV28

cdr3_aa: CASSSGFDGYTF
v_call: TRBV7-3

cdr3_aa: CASSFSGEQYF
v_call: TRBV6-5

cdr3_aa: CASSHTAEGEAFF
v_call: TRBV10-2

cdr3_aa: CASSSDYEQYF
v_call: TRBV5-1

cdr3_aa: CASSSAGEDTGELFF
v_call: TRBV28

cdr3_aa: CASSLDPSGRSDTQYF
v_call: TRBV5-1

cdr3_aa: CASSLAGGLPDTQYF
v_call: TRBV5-1

cdr3_aa: CASSLGSQLTDTQYF
v_call: TRBV7-2

cdr3_aa: CASSLMGAPNYGYTF
v_call: TRBV28

cdr3_aa: CASSRVANRDRYHEQYF
v_call: TRBV28

cdr3_aa: CAISGGTGNTGELFF
v_call: TRBV10-3

cdr3_aa: CASSLAPETQYF
v_call: TRBV7-3

cdr3_aa: CASTAARTEAFF
v_call: TRBV6-6

cdr3_aa: CASSSRQGEETQYF
v_call: TRBV9

cdr3_aa: CSVWTSAYEQYF
v_call: TRBV29-1

cdr3_aa: CASSSKSGYTGELFF
v_call: TRBV5-1

cdr3_aa: CATSREQGGQPQHF
v_call: TRBV15

cdr3_aa: CASSLTGSDTQYF
v_call: TRBV14

cdr3_aa: CASSYGRASGEQYF
v_call: TRBV6-6

cdr3_aa: CASSRGGGEQYF
v_call: TRBV9

cdr3_aa: CASRDRNEQFF
v_call: TRBV12-3/TRBV12-4

cdr3_aa: CASSPAAGGREQYF
v_call: TRBV25-1

cdr3_aa: CASSLVTGGTEAFF
v_call: TRBV5-1

cdr3_aa: CASSLSGGYNEQFF
v_call: TRBV5-1

cdr3_aa: CASSSGQGAIYGYTF
v_call: TRBV4-3

cdr3_aa: CASSFGDSFSYEQYF
v_call: TRBV7-8

cdr3_aa: CASSLSRTGSNTIYF
v_call: TRBV7-9

cdr3_aa: CASSSPGQANTEAFF
v_call: TRBV28

cdr3_aa: CASSYSSGDNQPQHF
v_call: TRBV6-5

cdr3_aa: CASSPRTLSQPQHF
v_call: TRBV28

cdr3_aa: CASSEAGASPNRYGYTF
v_call: TRBV10-2

cdr3_aa: CASRNRDRASGELFF
v_call: TRBV7-2

cdr3_aa: CASSIGTVANYGYTF
v_call: TRBV4-3

cdr3_aa: CASSLDRDKTQYF
v_call: TRBV6-7

cdr3_aa: CASSLGTRTDTQYF
v_call: TRBV28

cdr3_aa: CASSERYNEQFF
v_call: TRBV28

cdr3_aa: CASSLGQDVSYEQYF
v_call: TRBV5-4

cdr3_aa: CASSAASGSYNEQFF
v_call: TRBV7-2

cdr3_aa: CASSFFTEAEAFF
v_call: TRBV7-9

cdr3_aa: CATSGRVGLAGNYNEQFF
v_call: TRBV24-1

cdr3_aa: CASSVEDTGRTYEQYF
v_call: TRBV9

cdr3_aa: CASSNWREETQYF
v_call: TRBV21-1

cdr3_aa: CASSQDVGQMNTEAFF
v_call: TRBV3-1/TRBV3-2

cdr3_aa: CASSLGTVEQYF
v_call: TRBV7-9

cdr3_aa: CAITGGPRTPLHF
v_call: TRBV6-6

cdr3_aa: CAWSPSGRWSYEQYF
v_call: TRBV30

cdr3_aa: CASRLGAGEQYF
v_call: TRBV12-3/TRBV12-4

cdr3_aa: CASSFLRGHSGTGELFF
v_call: TRBV7-2

cdr3_aa: CASSKREDPYEQYF
v_call: TRBV6-6

cdr3_aa: CASSAPFSQRALGYEQYF
v_call: TRBV7-3